This TCR beta chain appears in the sequencing data of a study of shared clonotypes between healthy human individuals. The CDR3 sequence is 13 residues long. The germline CDR1 and CDR2 sequences are SNHLY and FYNNEI. V was clipped by 7 bases and J by 0 bases, with 6 bases between them. TCRdb's copy holds only in-frame clones and misses some; the assay was immunoSEQ multiplex PCR. This sample has over a million clones, with about 75% found just once. This sequence originates from a man aged 18 to 30 in good health. The specimen sequenced was memory CD4+ T cells sorted from blood. Subset meaning: CD45RA-negative fraction. The rearrangement links TRBV2 to TRBJ2-2; D might be TRBD1 (5 bases). CDR3 nucleotide sequence: TGTGCCAGCAAGACAGCGAACACCGGGGAGCTGTTTTTT. Translated: CASKTANTGELFF.